This T cell receptor (beta chain) was sequenced in a study of cytomegalovirus exposure and HLA in healthy donors. Whole-study findings and limits: In the analysis, some V segments, TRBV6-2 and TRBV6-3 included, were excluded as indistinguishable. High sensitivity and specificity were reportedly achieved when the classifier diagnosed cytomegalovirus status.

Primers: 60 Vbeta forward and 13 Jbeta reverse. TCRdb keeps only in-frame clones here, not all; method: immunoSEQ multiplex PCR. The table shows roughly 34,000 clones, with about 72% occurring only once. The CDR3 length is 13 residues. Germline V lookup: CDR1 SQVTM, CDR2 ANQGSEA. V was pared by 6 bases and J by 0 bases, with 2 bases of the junction left unmatched. As to this clone: The target antigen is unknown.

The sequenced sample consisted of PBMCs. V and J are TRBV29-1 and TRBJ2-1; TRBD1 aligns across 7 bases. This receptor was obtained from a man under 40 in good health and CMV-seronegative. CDR3 amino acids: CSVTGDSYNEQFF. DNA for the CDR3: TGCAGCGTCACAGGGGACTCCTACAATGAGCAGTTCTTC.